This TCR beta chain is from a study of T cell repertoires in cytomegalovirus infection. Trimming removed 7 bases from V and 8 bases from J, with 12 bases in between. Germline V gene data show CDR1 as MNHEY and CDR2 as SVGEGT. The CDR3 has 12 residues. MiXCR, run by TCRdb on the reads, gives a single entry per CDR3 protein. This table has about 830,000 distinct CDR3 sequences, about 30% appearing once. Regarding this clonotype: As yet, its antigen is unknown.

This sequence originates from a human donor in good health (CMV status not recorded). Some clones in this sample may be carry-over from other donors' samples. The sequencing used cultured CD8+ T cells from PBMCs, collected from culture after CMV antigen stimulation. The rearrangement uses TRBV6-2 or TRBV6-3 and TRBJ2-1; D is undetermined. The CDR3 nucleotides are TGTGCCAGCACCCTCTCACAAGATGAGCAGTTCTTC. Amino acids: CASTLSQDEQFF.